The present T cell receptor (beta chain) was sequenced within a study of naive and memory T cell subsets. Study-wide findings and caveats: No ground truth validated the naive and memory repertoire findings.

This clonotype has at least ten counts. What it recognizes is unknown. The beta constant-region primer was an equimolar mix of two oligonucleotides covering TRBC1 and TRBC2. TCRdb ran MiXCR on the UMI-ligation and nested PCR reads and lists one entry per CDR3 protein. The sample yields 4,500 or so distinct CDR3 sequences, just over 7% seen once. Alpha and beta libraries were amplified separately from the second PCR onward. Overnight CMV lysate stimulation of fresh PBMCs defined donor CMV status by CD4+ IFNgamma. This CDR3 comprises 15 residues. CDR1 is SNHLY and CDR2 is FYNNEI in the germline V gene. Deletions cut 7 bases from V and 6 bases from J, with 22 bases between.

The chain carries TRBV2 and TRBJ2-7; the D gene is possibly TRBD1 (7 bases). Sequenced sample: CD4+ TEMRA cells from blood. Subset specified: effector memory re-expressing CD45RA, CD45RA+ CD27-. This TCR derives from a human donor in good health. The CDR3 region is CASTPLAGGIFEQYF. CDR3 DNA sequence: TGTGCCAGCACCCCCCTGGCAGGGGGGATCTTCGAGCAGTACTTC.